This passage covers 10 T cell receptor beta chains from one sample sequenced in a study of patients and donors after allogeneic stem cell transplantation. TCRdb reprocessed the RT-PCR reads via MiXCR and lists one record per CDR3 protein. This sample has approximately 210,000 distinct CDR3 sequences, with roughly two fifths found just once. The specimen sequenced was blood, either unsorted or a sorted T cell fraction (not recorded which). These receptors were obtained from a human donor who was either an allogeneic HSCT recipient or a stem cell or donor lymphocyte infusion donor (not recorded which). It is not recorded whose cells these are; they may come from a transplant donor.

The chain combines TRBV4-2 with TRBJ2-7, with D unresolved. This CDR3 spans 14 amino acids. V was clipped by 0 bases and J by 3 bases, with 9 bases between them. Per the germline V gene, CDR1 is LGHNA and CDR2 is YNFKEQ. CDR3 protein: CASSQEYKFYEQYF. The CDR3, as DNA: TGTGCCAGCAGCCAAGAGTACAAGTTCTACGAGCAGTACTTC.

The chain couples TRBV6-5 to TRBJ2-1, with D tentatively TRBD1 or TRBD2 (5 bases each). This CDR3 is 14 amino acids long. Germline CDR1 is MNHEY and CDR2 is SVGAGI. Trimming stripped 5 bases from V and 4 bases from J, with 12 bases between. CDR3 nucleotide sequence: TGTGCCAGCAGTCTGAGGGGACCTTACAATGAGCAGTTCTTC. This codes for CASSLRGPYNEQFF.

This clonotype has more than one count but fewer than ten. The chain carries TRBV7-2 and TRBJ1-3, with D unclear. CDR3 length: 16 residues. V lost 1 base and J 2 bases, leaving 12 bases between the germline ends. Germline assignment: CDR1 SGHTA and CDR2 FQGNSA. The CDR3 nucleotides are TGTGCCAGCAGCTTAGTATCCCTCGAAGCTGGAAACACCATATATTTT. This translates into CASSLVSLEAGNTIYF.

The CDR3 sequence is CASSGAGGYNEQFF. CDR3 nucleotides: TGCGCCAGCAGCGGAGCGGGAGGGTACAATGAGCAGTTCTTC. This chain connects TRBV5-1 to TRBJ2-1, with 10 bases aligning to TRBD2. The germline CDR1 and CDR2 sequences are SGHRS and YFSETQ. The CDR3 contains 14 residues. V dropped 4 bases and J dropped 4; count of bases not matched to a gene: 2.

V usage is TRBV20-1 and J usage is TRBJ1-1, with D perhaps matching TRBD1 (5 bases). Germline V CDR1 and CDR2: DFQATT, SNEGSKA (reference sequence). The V end was cut by 3 bases, the J end by 0 bases, with 11 bases between. The CDR3 runs to 14 residues. CDR3 residues: CSARPGRMNTEAFF. CDR3 sequence (DNA): TGCAGTGCTAGGCCGGGACGCATGAACACTGAAGCTTTCTTT.

This clonotype was seen a handful of times. The rearrangement joins TRBV20-1 to TRBJ2-3, with TRBD1 matching over 10 bases. Trimming took 5 bases from V and 1 from J; bases not matched to a gene: 6. The CDR3 contains 15 residues. Germline values: CDR1 DFQATT, CDR2 SNEGSKA (reference sequence). The CDR3 reads CSAPGTGEGTDTQYF. DNA of the CDR3: TGCAGTGCTCCCGGGACAGGGGAAGGCACAGATACGCAGTATTTT.

This clonotype was counted a few times. The genes are TRBV12-3 or TRBV12-4 and TRBJ1-1; maybe TRBD1 (5 bases). V was shortened by 7 bases and J by 4 bases, with 13 bases between the two germline ends. CDR3 size: 13 residues. CDR3 in amino acids: CASTDHGGTEAFF. The DNA of the CDR3 is TGTGCCAGCACAGATCACGGGGGCACTGAAGCTTTCTTT.

This clonotype showed up just a few times. For the CDR3, the DNA is TGTGCCAGCAGCTCGCATGACAGGGGTGAAGCTTTCTTT. Translation gives CASSSHDRGEAFF. The chain recombines TRBV13 with TRBJ1-1, with 8 bases identical to TRBD1. CDR3 size: 13 residues. V lost 4 bases to trimming and J lost 7 bases; unmatched junction nucleotides: 5. Germline lookup yields CDR1 PRHDT and CDR2 FYEKMQ (reference sequence).

This clonotype was detected only a few times. The chain has TRBV6-5 and TRBJ1-1; a weak D match, TRBD1 (6 bases). This CDR3 spans 15 amino acids. The germline V gene has CDR1 MNHEY and CDR2 SVGAGI. The V gene lost 0 bases and the J gene lost 2 bases, with 10 bases spanning the gap. For the CDR3, the DNA is TGTGCCAGCAGTTACTCGACAGGTGACAACACTGAAGCTTTCTTT. It translates to CASSYSTGDNTEAFF.

The J gene is TRBJ2-1, the V gene TRBV12-3 or TRBV12-4; possible D gene TRBD2, 7 bases. This CDR3 has 14 residues. The V and J ends lost 3 bases and 9 bases respectively, with 15 bases between them. CDR3 loop: CASSFGGRQGEQFF. The CDR3 bases are TGTGCCAGCAGTTTCGGGGGGCGCCAAGGTGAGCAGTTCTTC.